This TCR beta chain was captured by sequencing in a study of shared clonotypes between healthy human individuals. Method: immunoSEQ multiplex PCR; TCRdb's copy keeps in-frame clones and lacks some. This table has 2 million to 2.5 million clones, approximately 90% appearing once. Sequenced material: naive CD4+ T cells from PBMCs. Subset described: CD45RA+ positively selected. The TCR comes from a man between 18 and 35 years old in good health. Some clones in this sample may be carry-over from other donors' samples.

CDR3 region: CASSLPGQGGYGYTF. For the CDR3, the DNA is TGTGCCAGCAGCTTACCGGGACAGGGTGGCTATGGCTACACCTTC. V is TRBV5-6 and J is TRBJ1-2; TRBD1 aligns across 9 bases. There are 15 residues in the CDR3. CDR1 is SGHDT and CDR2 is YYEEEE in the germline V gene. Germline trimming cut 2 bases from V and 4 bases from J; bases unmatched to any gene: 6.